The 9 T cell receptor beta chains in this list originate from one sample, sequenced in a study of regulatory T cells in long-lasting Graves disease. Time point of the sample: persistent/refractory GD, antithyroid drugs over 5 years with positive TRAb. Following extraction of RNA from PBMCs, that RNA was used to make the TCR library. iRepertoire HTBI primers and Arm-PCR of CDR3 regions built TCR beta libraries. TCRdb reanalysed the multiplex PCR reads using MiXCR and keeps one entry per CDR3 protein. The sample contains 300,000 to 500,000 distinct CDR3 sequences, around 20% of which appear only once. The sample consisted of peripheral blood mononuclear cells (PBMCs), taken when the disease was refractory, from a patient treated with antithyroid drugs. The receptors were sampled from a female donor with Graves disease.

CDR3 sequence: CASRAQGEAFF. Here the CDR3 DNA reads TGTGCCAGCAGAGCCCAGGGTGAAGCTTTCTTT. The V call is TRBV25-1, the J call TRBJ1-1, with D possibly TRBD1 on 5 matching bases. The CDR3 totals 11 residues. Trimming cost V 6 bases and J 7 bases, with 9 bases left between them. Germline assignment: CDR1 MGHDK and CDR2 SYGVNS. Variable domain in full (rest from reference TRBV25-1 and TRBJ1-1): EADIYQTPRYLVIGTGKKITLECSQTMGHDKMYWYQQDPGMELHLIHYSYGVNSTEKGDLSSESTVSRIRTEHFPLTLESARPSHTSQYLCASRAQGEAFFGQGTRLTVV.

The chain links TRBV30 to TRBJ1-5, with D possibly TRBD1 on 6 matching bases. Germline CDR1 is GTSNPN and CDR2 is SVGIG (reference sequence). The CDR3 consists of 13 residues. V lost 1 base and J 8 bases, leaving 12 bases between the germline ends. CDR3 region: CAWSEQGIKPQHF. CDR3 DNA sequence: TGTGCCTGGAGTGAACAGGGCATTAAGCCCCAGCATTTT.

This clonotype was counted only a few times. J is TRBJ1-6 and V is TRBV5-1, with no clear D. CDR3 length equals 16 residues. Trimming took off 0 bases at V and 5 bases at J, with 12 bases between the two ends. Germline V gene sequence: CDR1 SGHRS, CDR2 YFSETQ. CDR3 sequence: CASSLDPGINNSPLHF. DNA of the CDR3: TGCGCCAGCAGCTTGGATCCGGGTATCAATAATTCACCCCTCCACTTT.

This clonotype was seen a handful of times. The rearrangement joins TRBV20-1 to TRBJ2-1; D is ambiguous. CDR3 length equals 16 residues. The germline gives CDR1 DFQATT, CDR2 SNEGSKA (reference sequence). V lost 0 bases and J lost 3, with 15 bases in between. CDR3 in DNA: TGCAGTGCTAGAGATGGTATCTTGGACGTCTACAATGAGCAGTTCTTC. The encoded protein is CSARDGILDVYNEQFF.

This clonotype was detected only a few times. The chain couples TRBV7-9 to TRBJ2-5, with D perhaps TRBD2 (5 bases). The CDR3 contains 15 residues. From germline, CDR1 is SEHNR and CDR2 FQNEAQ (reference sequence). Trimming cost V 0 bases and J 4 bases, with 12 bases left between them. The CDR3 protein is CASSLAPGKGETQYF. The CDR3 nucleotides read TGTGCCAGCAGCTTAGCGCCCGGGAAGGGAGAGACCCAGTACTTC. The full variable domain, completed using reference TRBV7-9 and TRBJ2-5, is DTGVSQNPRHKITKRGQNVTFRCDPISEHNRLYWYRQTLGQGPEFLTYFQNEAQLEKSRLLSDRFSAERPKGSFSTLEIQRTEQGDSAMYLCASSLAPGKGETQYFGPGTRLLVL.

This clonotype was seen a handful of times. This chain connects TRBV20-1 to TRBJ2-3, with 8 bases matching TRBD1. The junction had 6 bases not matched to a gene; V was cut back by 3 bases and J by 4 bases. The CDR3 extends over 14 amino acids. CDR1 is DFQATT and CDR2 is SNEGSKA in the germline V gene (reference sequence). In nucleotides, the CDR3 is TGCAGTGCTAGGGACAGGGAGTTGGCAGATACGCAGTATTTT. Protein: CSARDRELADTQYF.

The chain recombines TRBV18 with TRBJ2-7; 8 bases align to TRBD1. Trimming took 4 bases from V and 2 from J; bases not matched to a gene: 4. This CDR3 is built from 14 residues. CDR1 and CDR2 from the germline V gene are KGHSH and LQKENI. CDR3 bases: TGTGCCAGCTCACACACAGGGGGAACCTACGAGCAGTACTTC. It specifies CASSHTGGTYEQYF.

J is TRBJ2-7 and V is TRBV11-1; TRBD2 agrees at 14 bases. The CDR3 consists of 16 residues. From germline, CDR1 is SGHAT and CDR2 FQDESV (reference sequence). J was trimmed by 6 bases and V by 4 bases; bases with no gene match: 8. This CDR3 reads CASSSGRLAGGSEQYF. The CDR3, as DNA: TGTGCCAGCAGCTCCGGTCGACTAGCGGGAGGGAGCGAGCAGTACTTC.

In this sample, this clonotype turned up a few times. The chain links TRBV7-2 to TRBJ1-6; D gene unclear. There are 15 residues in the CDR3. From germline, CDR1 is SGHTA and CDR2 FQGNSA. Trimming pared 1 base from V and 6 bases from J, leaving 10 bases between. The CDR3 nucleotides read TGTGCCAGCAGCTTAGAAGGGTCTCGTAATTCACCCCTCCACTTT. Protein sequence: CASSLEGSRNSPLHF.